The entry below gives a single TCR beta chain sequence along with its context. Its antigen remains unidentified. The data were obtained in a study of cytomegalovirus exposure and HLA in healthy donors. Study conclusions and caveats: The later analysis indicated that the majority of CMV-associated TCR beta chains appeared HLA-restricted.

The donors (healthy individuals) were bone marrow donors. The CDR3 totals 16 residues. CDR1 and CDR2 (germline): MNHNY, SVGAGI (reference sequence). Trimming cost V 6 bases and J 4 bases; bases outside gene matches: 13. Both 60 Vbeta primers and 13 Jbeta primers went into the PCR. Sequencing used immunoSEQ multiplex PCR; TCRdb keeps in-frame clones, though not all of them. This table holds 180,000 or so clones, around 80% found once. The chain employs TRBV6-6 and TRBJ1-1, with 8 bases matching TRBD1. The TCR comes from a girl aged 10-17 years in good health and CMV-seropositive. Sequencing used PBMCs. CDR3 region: CASSPGQGQRGTEAFF. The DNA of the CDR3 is TGTGCCAGCAGCCCTGGACAGGGACAAAGGGGCACTGAAGCTTTCTTT.